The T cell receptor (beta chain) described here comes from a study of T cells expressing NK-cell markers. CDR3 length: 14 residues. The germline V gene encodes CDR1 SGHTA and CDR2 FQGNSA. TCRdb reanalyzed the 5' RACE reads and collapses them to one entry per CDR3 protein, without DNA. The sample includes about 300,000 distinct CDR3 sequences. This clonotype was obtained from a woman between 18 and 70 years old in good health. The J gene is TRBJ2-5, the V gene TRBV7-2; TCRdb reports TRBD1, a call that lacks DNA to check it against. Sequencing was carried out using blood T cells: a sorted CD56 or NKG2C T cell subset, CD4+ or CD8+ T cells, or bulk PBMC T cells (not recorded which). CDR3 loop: CASTARGPQETQYF.